This TCR beta chain is drawn from a study of T cells in localized non-small cell lung cancer (dated by TCRdb to 2018 to 2021). For the study in its entirety: The study examined T cell repertoires in hundreds of patients with early-stage NSCLC and compared tumors with uninvolved tumor-adjacent lungs. All 236 NSCLC patients in the cohort were treatment-naive and had localized lung tumors that were resected. The mean age of the NSCLC patients was 60 to 85 years, with about 120 men and 100 to 110 women.

TCR beta CDR3 regions were sequenced from DNA using the immunoSEQ Assay. The paper's data handling went like this. T cell density was computed as TCR beta template counts normalized to usable DNA estimated by amplifying housekeeping genes. Using the preseqR package, richness was estimated by extrapolating to 120,000 templates for tissue samples and 400,000 templates for PBMC samples. Clonality was defined by subtracting Pielou's evenness from one. Differential abundance testing on productive amino-acid clonotypes, with a minimum total count of 5 and an alpha of 0.1, was used to identify tissue-enriched TCRs. The Jaccard Index and the Morisita Overlap Index were used to measure how much the repertoires overlapped between compartments. TCR beta CDR3s were clustered by GLIPH together with public tetramer-defined viral CDR3s, and at least three viral sequences plus V-gene enrichment were required for viral motifs. TCRdb provides this immuneACCESS table in a form limited to in-frame rearrangements. Some clones are lacking; in checked studies, under half of them reflect an unresolved V gene, and why the rest are absent is not known. V and J calls and clone size are given by that table; D and trimming were obtained from the DNA. The sample data list 25,000 to 35,000 clones, and about 80% of these were observed just once. Over 4.5% of the sample is taken by the ten largest.

Overall results and qualifications from the work: Longer overall survival was associated with higher blood T cell density, whereas shorter survival was associated with higher adjacent-lung clonality. Uninvolved tumor-adjacent lung showed the highest T cell clonality, higher than tumor, which suggests more focused antigenic responses in the uninvolved tumor-adjacent lung. A median of roughly 60 of the top 100 tumor clones were detected in paired uninvolved adjacent lung, and under 30 of these tumor clones were also found among the top 100 clones of the paired uninvolved adjacent lung. Because multi-region tumor sequencing was not performed, intratumor heterogeneity could not be ruled out. Because of the exploratory design, TCR variables were selected using unadjusted p-values without false-discovery rate correction.

The germline V gene specifies MNHEY as CDR1 and SVGAGI as CDR2. V loses 6 bases, J loses 1 base, and the germline ends lie 8 bases apart. From the cysteine up to the phenylalanine, the CDR3 has a length of 13 residues. Kept here is only the CDR3 DNA, which spans 39 bases and is read in frame from base 1. At diagnosis, tumor, uninvolved tumor-adjacent lung and peripheral blood were collected and then preserved as a mix of FFPE and fresh-frozen material. For TCR repertoire profiling, blood samples were analyzed as peripheral blood mononuclear cells. As to this clone: The antigen it recognizes is unknown. No per-base quality is available; no much larger clone lies one base away.

This chain is built from TRBV6-5 and TRBJ2-3; no D gene call is confident. This clonotype originated in a man aged 35 to 69 with stage III lung adenocarcinoma. Specimen: peripheral blood mononuclear cells, collected before any cancer treatment. The nucleotide sequence reads TGTGCCAGCAGACGGACCGGCACAGATACGCAGTATTTT. This translates into CASRRTGTDTQYF.